These 26 T cell receptor beta chains originate from one sample sequenced in a study of spatial heterogeneity in lung cancer. MiXCR, applied by TCRdb to the 5' RACE reads, yields one record per CDR3 protein. The sample shows about 87,000 distinct CDR3 sequences, 15% to 20% of them seen only once. Specified time point: blood at routine non-recurrence follow-up after resection. Sequencing was performed on PBMCs, taken at follow-up. The source is a male donor with early-stage non-small cell lung cancer.

Turning to this clonotype: Mismatch with germline at one junction end may stem from a read error. The chain couples TRBV3-1 to TRBJ2-5; D tentatively reads TRBD1 or TRBD2 (5 bases each). Germline CDR1 reads LGHDT; CDR2 reads YNNKEL (reference sequence). The CDR3 contains 15 residues. CDR3 loop: CASSLTAGAQEAQYF. Written as DNA, the CDR3 is TGTGCCAGCAGCCTAACTGCCGGGGCCCAAGAGGCCCAGTACTTC.

This clonotype has just a few counts. The genes are TRBV7-3 and TRBJ2-1; TRBD2 is a possible D gene (6 bases). CDR1 and CDR2 from the germline V gene are SGHTA and FQGTGA. Between the trimmed V and J ends, which lost 0 bases and 6 bases, there was a span of 18 bases. The CDR3 contains 17 residues. CDR3 bases: TGTGCCAGCAGCTTAACCCCAGGACTAATCGGAGGCAATGAGCAGTTCTTC. It encodes CASSLTPGLIGGNEQFF.

This chain links TRBV19 with TRBJ2-3; D is possibly TRBD2 (6 bases). Germline V lookup: CDR1 LNHDA, CDR2 SQIVND (reference sequence). V was trimmed by 6 bases and J by 2 bases, leaving 15 bases between them. The CDR3 contains 15 residues. The CDR3 DNA reads as TGTGCCAGTAGCGGGAGCCTTCTCCACACAGATACGCAGTATTTT. It codes for CASSGSLLHTDTQYF.

This clonotype showed up just a few times. The rearrangement links TRBV12-3 or TRBV12-4 to TRBJ2-1; 7 nucleotides line up with TRBD2. The CDR3 covers 15 residues. Trimming at V came to 3 bases and at J to 9 bases, leaving 11 bases not matched to a gene. For the CDR3, the DNA is TGTGCCAGCAGTTTGTCAGCGGGAAAGGTTGGTGAGCAGTTCTTC. It specifies CASSLSAGKVGEQFF.

The V gene is TRBV5-4, the J gene TRBJ2-7; D remains ambiguous. V was pared by 6 bases and J by 0 bases, with 13 bases between. Germline CDR1 reads SGHNT; CDR2 reads YYREEE (reference sequence). There are 14 residues in the CDR3. CDR3 in amino acids: CASKSDRSSYEQYF. Written as DNA, the CDR3 is TGTGCCAGCAAATCAGACCGGAGCTCCTACGAGCAGTACTTC. Full variable domain (remainder filled in from reference TRBV5-4 and TRBJ2-7): ETGVTQSPTHLIKTRGQQVTLRCSSQSGHNTVSWYQQALGQGPQFIFQYYREEENGRGNFPPRFSGLQFPNYSSELNVNALELDDSALYLCASKSDRSSYEQYFGPGTRLTVT.

This clonotype has more than one count but fewer than ten. In DNA form, the CDR3 reads TGCAGCGTTGAAATACGGGGGCGGGGTCAAGAGACCCAGTACTTC. This translates into CSVEIRGRGQETQYF. The gene calls are TRBV29-1 and TRBJ2-5; D tentatively fits TRBD1 or TRBD2 (6 bases each). Trimming removed 2 bases at V and 2 bases at J, with 15 bases between. The CDR3 covers 15 residues. Germline CDR1 reads SQVTM; CDR2 reads ANQGSEA. The full variable domain, with the rest looked up from reference TRBV29-1 and TRBJ2-5, is SAVISQKPSRDICQRGTSLTIQCQVDSQVTMMFWYRQQPGQSLTLIATANQGSEATYESGFVIDKFPISRPNLTFSTLTVSNMSPEDSSIYLCSVEIRGRGQETQYFGPGTRLLVL.

CDR3 residues: CATSDLGEGGNSYNEQFF. CDR3 DNA sequence: TGTGCCACCAGTGATTTGGGGGAGGGGGGCAACTCCTACAATGAGCAGTTCTTC. The chain carries TRBV24-1 and TRBJ2-1, with a weak D call TRBD2 (7 bases). This CDR3 is 18 amino acids long. Trimming left V 0 bases short and J 0 bases short, with 14 bases between. Per germline, CDR1 KGHDR and CDR2 SFDVKD.

The sample holds a few counts of this clonotype. The rearrangement uses TRBV12-5 and TRBJ2-5; D ambiguous. V was trimmed by 3 bases and J by 1 base, leaving 3 bases between them. The CDR3 is made up of 12 amino acids. Germline-derived CDR1 and CDR2 are LGHNT and FRNRAP. CDR3: CASGFGQETQYF. The CDR3 nucleotides read TGTGCTAGTGGTTTTGGCCAAGAGACCCAGTACTTC.

A single count supports this clonotype. This rearrangement joins TRBV7-2 to TRBJ2-1, with D possibly being TRBD2 (6 bases). V shed 6 bases and J shed 15 bases, with 21 bases lying between them. The length of the CDR3 is 13 residues. Germline-derived CDR1 and CDR2 are SGHTA and FQGNSA. The CDR3 loop reads CASSPGLLISPFF. The DNA of the CDR3 is TGTGCCAGCAGTCCGGGACTCCTAATCTCCCCGTTCTTC.

Note on this clonotype: The conserved phenylalanine or tryptophan normally closing the CDR3 is absent here, so this likely arose from a read error. As DNA, the CDR3 is TGTGCCAGCAGCTTAGTTCTGGGAGCTGGGGCCAACGTCCTGACTATC. It specifies CASSLVLGAGANVLTI. This chain joins TRBV7-6 and TRBJ2-6; D might be TRBD2 (5 bases). Trimming left V 1 base short and J 2 bases short, with 9 bases between. This CDR3 comprises 16 residues. CDR1 SGHVS and CDR2 FNYEAQ come from the germline V gene.

This clonotype was counted many times. The chain employs TRBV12-3 or TRBV12-4 and TRBJ2-1, with TRBD2 matching 9 bases. The junction had 9 bases not matched to a gene; V was cut back by 6 bases and J by 6 bases. The CDR3 totals 15 residues. The CDR3 protein is CASSLTAGGFNEQFF. The CDR3 DNA reads TGTGCCAGCAGCCTCACAGCGGGAGGTTTCAATGAGCAGTTCTTC.

This clonotype was detected only a few times. The chain joins TRBV19 to TRBJ2-7; the D gene is possibly TRBD2 (5 bases). The CDR3 extends over 13 amino acids. Germline V gene lookup returns CDR1 LNHDA and CDR2 SQIVND (reference sequence). V lost 9 bases, J lost 5 bases, and 17 bases lay in between. CDR3 sequence: CASRNRGGHEQYF. Written as DNA, the CDR3 is TGTGCCAGCCGCAATCGGGGTGGCCACGAGCAGTACTTC.

The rearrangement joins TRBV6-1 to TRBJ2-5; the D gene is possibly TRBD2 (5 bases). CDR1 and CDR2 from the germline V gene are MNHNS and SASEGT. The ends were cut back, 4 bases at V and 4 bases at J, with 13 bases in the middle. The CDR3 is 14 amino acids. The CDR3 nucleotides read TGTGCCAGCAGTGCCCGGGGTAGGCGAGAGACCCAGTACTTC. Amino acids: CASSARGRRETQYF.

The chain links TRBV7-9 to TRBJ1-2; no firm D call. This CDR3 has 12 amino acids. The V and J ends lost 3 bases and 6 bases respectively, with 8 bases between them. Germline lookup yields CDR1 SEHNR and CDR2 FQNEAQ (reference sequence). For the CDR3, the DNA is TGTGCCAGCAGCTTCGGTATAGATGGCTACACCTTC. This translates into CASSFGIDGYTF.

CDR3 DNA: TGTGCCATCAGTGTTAGGGACGGAAACACTGAAGCTTTCTTT. This sequence encodes CAISVRDGNTEAFF. The V gene is TRBV10-3, the J gene TRBJ1-1, with D perhaps matching TRBD1 (5 bases). The length of the CDR3 is 14 residues. Germline V gene lookup returns CDR1 ENHRY and CDR2 SYGVKD. V lost 4 bases to trimming and J lost 2 bases, with 11 bases between them.

This clonotype was detected only a few times. The J gene is TRBJ2-7, the V gene TRBV29-1; 7 positions agree with TRBD1. The J segment lost 5 bases and the V segment lost 8 bases, leaving 6 bases of the junction unmatched. CDR1 is SQVTM and CDR2 is ANQGSEA in the germline V gene. This CDR3 region has 11 residues. The CDR3: CSSSDRDEQYF. DNA of the CDR3: TGCAGCTCAAGCGACAGGGACGAGCAGTACTTC.

The CDR3, as DNA: TGTGCCAGCAGCCAACAGCGGGGGCGTAACTATGGCTACACCTTC. This encodes CASSQQRGRNYGYTF. The J gene is TRBJ1-2, the V gene TRBV3-1, with D perhaps matching TRBD1 (6 bases). Germline V gene lookup returns CDR1 LGHDT and CDR2 YNNKEL (reference sequence). Trimming removed 2 bases from V and 1 base from J, with 11 bases in between. The CDR3 spans 15 residues. The full variable domain, its missing parts supplied by reference TRBV3-1 and TRBJ1-2, is DTAVSQTPKYLVTQMGNDKSIKCEQNLGHDTMYWYKQDSKKFLKIMFSYNNKELIINETVPNRFSPKSPDKAHLNLHINSLELGDSAVYFCASSQQRGRNYGYTFGSGTRLTVV.

This clonotype was seen many times. The chain links TRBV7-2 to TRBJ1-5, with 12 bases identical to TRBD1. This CDR3 spans 15 amino acids. The junction had 5 bases not matched to a gene; V was cut back by 0 bases and J by 11 bases. CDR1 and CDR2 from the germline V gene are SGHTA and FQGNSA. CDR3 sequence reads: CASSLAPGQGAAQHF. Here the CDR3 DNA reads TGTGCCAGCAGCTTAGCTCCGGGACAGGGGGCGGCCCAGCATTTT.

This clonotype was seen only a few times. This chain links TRBV30 with TRBJ1-5; TRBD1 agrees at 10 bases. The CDR3 is 14 amino acids. J gave up 5 bases and V 2 bases, and 3 bases lay outside the gene matches. CDR1 is GTSNPN and CDR2 is SVGIG in the germline V gene (reference sequence). The chain's CDR3 is CAWSRGQGDQPQHF. CDR3 bases: TGTGCCTGGAGTCGTGGACAGGGGGATCAGCCCCAGCATTTT.

The V gene is TRBV4-3, the J gene TRBJ2-4; 8 bases map to TRBD1. CDR1 is LGHNA, CDR2 YSLEER, per germline. CDR3 length equals 14 residues. V lost 1 base and J lost 5; bases outside the gene matches: 1. CDR3 coding DNA: TGCGCCAGCAGCCAAGGGGGACAGGAAAACATTCAGTACTTC. Amino acids: CASSQGGQENIQYF.

The chain has TRBV28 and TRBJ1-3; 8 nucleotides agree with TRBD1. V was pared by 2 bases and J by 4 bases, with 7 bases of the junction left unmatched. The CDR3 loop spans 16 amino acids. CDR1 and CDR2 (germline): MDHEN, SYDVKM. The CDR3: CASSLPGQGSGNTIYF. Written as DNA, the CDR3 is TGTGCCAGCAGTTTACCCGGACAGGGCTCAGGAAACACCATATATTTT.

This sequence joins TRBV4-1 and TRBJ2-1; possibly TRBD2 for D (5 bases). The CDR3 contains 14 residues. Germline V gene data show CDR1 as MGHRA and CDR2 as YSYEKL. V was shortened by 4 bases and J by 8 bases, with 15 bases between the two germline ends. CDR3 DNA sequence: TGCGCCAGCAGCCTAAGAGAGGGTGGGGATGAGCAGTTCTTC. Its translation: CASSLREGGDEQFF.

This clonotype was seen a few times. This chain uses TRBV10-2 with TRBJ2-4; 7 nucleotides agree with TRBD2. Germline V gene sequence: CDR1 WSHSY, CDR2 SAAADI. There are 14 residues in the CDR3. Trimming removed 6 bases from V and 6 bases from J; junction bases left unmatched: 8. This CDR3 is CASSATGGTNIQYF. In DNA, the CDR3 is TGCGCCAGCAGCGCCACGGGGGGTACAAACATTCAGTACTTC.

The table lists this clonotype with a few counts. CDR3 bases: TGTGCCAGCAGCTTCCAAAAAGAGACCGGGGAGCTGTTTTTT. As protein: CASSFQKETGELFF. V and J are TRBV11-2 and TRBJ2-2; D is undetermined. V was trimmed by 3 bases and J by 5 bases, leaving 10 bases between them. The CDR3 is 14 amino acids. Germline V gives CDR1 SGHAT, CDR2 FQNNGV.

This chain connects TRBV7-2 to TRBJ2-5; D remains unclear. Germline V gives CDR1 SGHTA, CDR2 FQGNSA. CDR3 size: 14 residues. V gave up 0 bases and J gave up 1 base, with 6 bases separating them. Written as DNA, the CDR3 is TGTGCCAGCAGCTTAGCAGCAGTCCAAGAGACCCAGTACTTC. Its protein is CASSLAAVQETQYF.

This clonotype was detected only a few times. The chain links TRBV12-3 or TRBV12-4 to TRBJ2-1; unclear D gene. The CDR3 consists of 13 residues. V lost 2 bases to trimming and J lost 7 bases, with 9 bases between them. CDR3 bases: TGTGCCAGCAGTTTATTGGGTAGTAATGAGCAGTTCTTC. Amino acids: CASSLLGSNEQFF.